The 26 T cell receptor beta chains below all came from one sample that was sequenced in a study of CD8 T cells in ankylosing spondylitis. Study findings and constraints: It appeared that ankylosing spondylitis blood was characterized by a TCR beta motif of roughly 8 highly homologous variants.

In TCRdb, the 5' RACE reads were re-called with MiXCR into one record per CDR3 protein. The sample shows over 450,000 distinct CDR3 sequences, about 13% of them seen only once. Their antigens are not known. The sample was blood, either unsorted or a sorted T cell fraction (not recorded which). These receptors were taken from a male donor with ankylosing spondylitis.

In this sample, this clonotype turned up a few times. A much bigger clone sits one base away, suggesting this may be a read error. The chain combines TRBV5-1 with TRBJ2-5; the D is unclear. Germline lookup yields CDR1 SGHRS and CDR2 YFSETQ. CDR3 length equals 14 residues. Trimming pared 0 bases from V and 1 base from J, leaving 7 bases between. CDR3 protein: CASSLAARQETQYF. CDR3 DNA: TGCGCCAGCAGCTTGGCCGCCCGCCAAGAGACCCAGTACTTC. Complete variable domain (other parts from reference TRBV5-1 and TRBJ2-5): KAGVTQTPRYLIKTRGQQVTLSCSPISGHRSVSWYQQTPGQGLQFLFEYFSETQRNKGNFPGRFSGRQFSNSRSEMNVSTLELGDSALYLCASSLAARQETQYFGPGTRLLVL.

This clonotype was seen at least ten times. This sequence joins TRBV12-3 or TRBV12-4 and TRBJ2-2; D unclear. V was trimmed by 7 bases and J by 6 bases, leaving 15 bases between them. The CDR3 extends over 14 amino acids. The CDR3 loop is CASIHSLGSGELFF. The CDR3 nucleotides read TGTGCCAGCATCCATTCGCTGGGCTCCGGGGAGCTGTTTTTT.

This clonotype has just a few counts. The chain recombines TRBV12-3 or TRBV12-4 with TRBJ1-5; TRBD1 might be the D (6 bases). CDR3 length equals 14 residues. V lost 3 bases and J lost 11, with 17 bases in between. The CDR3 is CASSLGGGARAQHF. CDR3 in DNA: TGTGCCAGCAGTTTGGGAGGGGGGGCCCGGGCCCAGCATTTT.

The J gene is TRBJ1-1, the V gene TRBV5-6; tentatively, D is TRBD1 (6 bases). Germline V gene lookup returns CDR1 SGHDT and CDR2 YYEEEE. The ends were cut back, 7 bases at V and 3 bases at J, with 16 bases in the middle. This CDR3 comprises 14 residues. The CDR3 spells CASWGGGGYTEAFF. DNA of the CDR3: TGTGCCAGCTGGGGTGGAGGGGGGTACACTGAAGCTTTCTTT.

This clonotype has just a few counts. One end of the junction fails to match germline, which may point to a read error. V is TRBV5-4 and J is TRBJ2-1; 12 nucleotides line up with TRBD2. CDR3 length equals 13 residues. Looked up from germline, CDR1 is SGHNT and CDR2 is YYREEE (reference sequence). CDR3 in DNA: TGTGCAAGCAGGACTAGCGGGACAAATGAGCAGTTCTTC. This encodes CASRTSGTNEQFF.

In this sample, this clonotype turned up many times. The CDR3 region has the DNA TGTGCCAGCGACCGGCGTCGACTGCAACACCTTGGAAACACCATATATTTT. It encodes CASDRRRLQHLGNTIYF. This chain uses TRBV12-3 or TRBV12-4 with TRBJ1-3; D is undetermined. The CDR3 sequence is 17 residues long. V lost 8 bases and J lost 3, with 23 bases in between.

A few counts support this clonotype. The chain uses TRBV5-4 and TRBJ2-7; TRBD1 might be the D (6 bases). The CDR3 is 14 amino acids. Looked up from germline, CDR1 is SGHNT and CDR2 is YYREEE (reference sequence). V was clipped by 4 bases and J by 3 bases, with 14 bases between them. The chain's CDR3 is CASSQGTDGYEQYF. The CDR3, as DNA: TGTGCCAGCAGCCAGGGGACCGACGGCTACGAGCAGTACTTC.

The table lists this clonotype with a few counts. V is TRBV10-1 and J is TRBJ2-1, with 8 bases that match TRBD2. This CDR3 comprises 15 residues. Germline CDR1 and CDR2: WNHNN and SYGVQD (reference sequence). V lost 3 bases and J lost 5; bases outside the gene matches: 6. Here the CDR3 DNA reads TGCGCCAGCAGTGACGGGGGGGAAGCCGACAATGAGCAGTTCTTC. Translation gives CASSDGGEADNEQFF.

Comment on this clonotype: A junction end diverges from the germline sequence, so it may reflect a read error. The CDR3 protein is CDSSPGGSGNTIYF. In DNA form, the CDR3 reads TGTGACAGCAGCCCCGGGGGATCTGGAAACACCATATATTTT. The chain links TRBV7-9 to TRBJ1-3, with D possibly matching TRBD1 (5 bases). This CDR3 comprises 14 residues. Germline V lookup: CDR1 SEHNR, CDR2 FQNEAQ (reference sequence).

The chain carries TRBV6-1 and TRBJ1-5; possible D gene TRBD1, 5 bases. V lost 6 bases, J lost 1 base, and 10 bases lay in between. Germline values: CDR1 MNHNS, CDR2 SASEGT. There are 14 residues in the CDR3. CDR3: CASSPGLSNQPQHF. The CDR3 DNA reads TGTGCCAGCAGCCCGGGACTCAGCAATCAGCCCCAGCATTTT.

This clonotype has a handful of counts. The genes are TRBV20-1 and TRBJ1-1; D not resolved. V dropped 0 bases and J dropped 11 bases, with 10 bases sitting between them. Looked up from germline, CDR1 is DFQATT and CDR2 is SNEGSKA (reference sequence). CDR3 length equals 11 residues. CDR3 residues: CSARDAHEAFF. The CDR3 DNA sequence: TGCAGTGCTAGAGATGCCCATGAGGCTTTCTTT.

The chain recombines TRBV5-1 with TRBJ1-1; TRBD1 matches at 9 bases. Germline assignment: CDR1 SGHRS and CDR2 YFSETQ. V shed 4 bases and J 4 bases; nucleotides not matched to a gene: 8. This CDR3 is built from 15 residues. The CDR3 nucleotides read TGCGCCAGCAGCCGGGTACAGGGGGCAATCACTGAAGCTTTCTTT. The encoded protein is CASSRVQGAITEAFF.

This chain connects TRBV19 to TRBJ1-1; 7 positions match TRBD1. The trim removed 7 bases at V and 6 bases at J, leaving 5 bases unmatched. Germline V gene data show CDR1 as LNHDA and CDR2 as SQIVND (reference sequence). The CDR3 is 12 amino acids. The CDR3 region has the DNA TGTGCCAGTAAAGCGACAGGGCCTGAAGCTTTCTTT. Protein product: CASKATGPEAFF.

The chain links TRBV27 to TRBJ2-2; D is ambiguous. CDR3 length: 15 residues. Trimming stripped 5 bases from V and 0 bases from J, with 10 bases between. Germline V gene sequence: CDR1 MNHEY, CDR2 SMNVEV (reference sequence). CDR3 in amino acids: CASSRHLSNTGELFF. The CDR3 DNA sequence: TGTGCCAGCAGTCGTCACCTCTCGAACACCGGGGAGCTGTTTTTT.

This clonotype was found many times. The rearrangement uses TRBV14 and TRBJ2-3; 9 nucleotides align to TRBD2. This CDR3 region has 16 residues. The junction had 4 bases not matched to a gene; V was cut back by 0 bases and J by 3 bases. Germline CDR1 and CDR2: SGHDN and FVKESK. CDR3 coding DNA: TGTGCCAGCAGCCAAGAACTAGCGGGCCTTACAGATACGCAGTATTTT. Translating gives CASSQELAGLTDTQYF.

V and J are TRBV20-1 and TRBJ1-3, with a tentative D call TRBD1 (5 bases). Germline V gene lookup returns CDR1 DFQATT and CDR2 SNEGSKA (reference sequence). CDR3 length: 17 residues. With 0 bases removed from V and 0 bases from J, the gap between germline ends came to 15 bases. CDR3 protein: CSARDLRRGHSGNTIYF. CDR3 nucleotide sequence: TGCAGTGCTAGAGATCTCCGTAGGGGCCACTCTGGAAACACCATATATTTT.

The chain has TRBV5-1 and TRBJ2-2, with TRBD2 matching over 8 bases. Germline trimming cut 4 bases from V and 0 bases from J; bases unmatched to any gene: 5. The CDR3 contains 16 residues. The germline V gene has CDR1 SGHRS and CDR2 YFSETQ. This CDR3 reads CASSPRGGTNTGELFF. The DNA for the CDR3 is TGCGCCAGCAGCCCCCGGGGGGGAACGAACACCGGGGAGCTGTTTTTT. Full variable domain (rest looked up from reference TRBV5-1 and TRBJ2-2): KAGVTQTPRYLIKTRGQQVTLSCSPISGHRSVSWYQQTPGQGLQFLFEYFSETQRNKGNFPGRFSGRQFSNSRSEMNVSTLELGDSALYLCASSPRGGTNTGELFFGEGSRLTVL.

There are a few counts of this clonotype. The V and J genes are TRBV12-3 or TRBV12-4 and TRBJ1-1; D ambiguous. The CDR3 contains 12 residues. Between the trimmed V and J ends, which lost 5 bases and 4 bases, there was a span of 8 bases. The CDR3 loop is CASSPVGTEAFF. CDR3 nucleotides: TGTGCCAGCAGTCCGGTGGGCACTGAAGCTTTCTTT.

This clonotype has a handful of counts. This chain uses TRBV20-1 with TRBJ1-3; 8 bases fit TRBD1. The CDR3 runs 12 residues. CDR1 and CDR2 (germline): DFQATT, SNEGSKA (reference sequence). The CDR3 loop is CGQGISGNTIYF. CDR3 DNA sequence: TGCGGACAGGGTATATCTGGAAACACCATATATTTT.

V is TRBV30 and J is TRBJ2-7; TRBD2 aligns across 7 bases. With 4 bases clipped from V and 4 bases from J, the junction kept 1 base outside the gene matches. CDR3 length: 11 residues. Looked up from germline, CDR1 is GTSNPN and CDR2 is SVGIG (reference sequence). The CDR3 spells CAWTSGYEQYF. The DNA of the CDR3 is TGTGCCTGGACTAGCGGTTACGAGCAGTACTTC.

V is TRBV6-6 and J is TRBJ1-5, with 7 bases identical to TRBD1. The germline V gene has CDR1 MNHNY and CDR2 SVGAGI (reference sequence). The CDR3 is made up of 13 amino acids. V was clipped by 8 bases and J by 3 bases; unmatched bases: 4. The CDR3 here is CASLTGPNQPQHF. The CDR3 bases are TGTGCCAGCTTGACAGGGCCCAATCAGCCCCAGCATTTT.

Written as DNA, the CDR3 is TGTGCCAGCAGCCCCCGGCGGGAGATCGGAAAGCAGTTCTTC. As protein: CASSPRREIGKQFF. The V call is TRBV7-9, the J call TRBJ2-1; 7 nucleotides align to TRBD2. The germline CDR1 and CDR2 sequences are SEHNR and FQNEAQ (reference sequence). Trimming removed 5 bases from V and 11 bases from J; junction bases left unmatched: 12. The CDR3 length is 14 residues.

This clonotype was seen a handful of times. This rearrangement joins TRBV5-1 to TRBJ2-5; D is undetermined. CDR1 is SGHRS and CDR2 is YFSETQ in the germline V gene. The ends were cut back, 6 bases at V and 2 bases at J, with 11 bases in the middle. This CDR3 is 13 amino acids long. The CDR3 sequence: CASNKDVQETQYF. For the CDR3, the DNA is TGCGCCAGCAACAAGGACGTGCAAGAGACCCAGTACTTC.

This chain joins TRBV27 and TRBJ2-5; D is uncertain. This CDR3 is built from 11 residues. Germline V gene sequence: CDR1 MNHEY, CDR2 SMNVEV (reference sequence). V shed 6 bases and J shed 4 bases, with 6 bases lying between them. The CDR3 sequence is CASSKSETQYF. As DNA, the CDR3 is TGTGCCAGCAGCAAATCAGAGACCCAGTACTTC.

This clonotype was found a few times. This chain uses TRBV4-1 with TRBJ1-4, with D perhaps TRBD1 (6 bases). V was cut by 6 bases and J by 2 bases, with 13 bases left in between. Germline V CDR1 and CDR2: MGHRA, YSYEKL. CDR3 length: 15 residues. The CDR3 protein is CASSMRGATNEKLFF. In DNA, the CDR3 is TGCGCCAGCAGTATGAGGGGGGCGACTAATGAAAAACTGTTTTTT.

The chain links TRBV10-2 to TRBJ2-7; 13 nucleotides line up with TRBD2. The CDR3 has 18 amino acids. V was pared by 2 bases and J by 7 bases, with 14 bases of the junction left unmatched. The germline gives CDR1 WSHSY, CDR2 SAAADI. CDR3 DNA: TGCGCCAGCAGTGAGACCGAGTTACTAGCGGGAGGGCCCGGGGAGCAGTACGTC. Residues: CASSETELLAGGPGEQYV.